Ten or more counts support the clone carrying this TCR beta chain. The antigen is unknown. This sample is drawn from a study of human T cells and chemical hapten exposure. MiXCR was run by TCRdb on the RACE reads, yielding one entry per CDR3 protein. The sample holds tens of thousands of distinct CDR3 sequences, roughly 13% seen once. Study observations and caveats: Unchanged with DPC sensitization were TCRs above 1 in 1000 frequency.

V shed 4 bases and J shed 5 bases, with 15 bases lying between them. CDR1 and CDR2 (germline): LGHDT, YNNKEL (reference sequence). The CDR3 is 14 amino acids. Time point specified: patch test 3, about 24 weeks after DPC sensitization. Treatment in this sample: therapeutic diphenylcyclopropenone sensitization with weekly scalp DPC. The starting material was whole blood, obtained in connection with sensitization to the hapten diphenylcyclopropenone (DPC). The gene calls are TRBV3-1 and TRBJ2-7; a weak D match, TRBD1 (6 bases). The sequence derives from a woman between 45 and 65 years old with alopecia areata. Some clones in this sample may be carry-over from other donors' samples. CDR3 region: CASSPLYRDHEQYF. DNA for the CDR3: TGTGCCAGCAGCCCACTTTACAGGGACCACGAGCAGTACTTC.